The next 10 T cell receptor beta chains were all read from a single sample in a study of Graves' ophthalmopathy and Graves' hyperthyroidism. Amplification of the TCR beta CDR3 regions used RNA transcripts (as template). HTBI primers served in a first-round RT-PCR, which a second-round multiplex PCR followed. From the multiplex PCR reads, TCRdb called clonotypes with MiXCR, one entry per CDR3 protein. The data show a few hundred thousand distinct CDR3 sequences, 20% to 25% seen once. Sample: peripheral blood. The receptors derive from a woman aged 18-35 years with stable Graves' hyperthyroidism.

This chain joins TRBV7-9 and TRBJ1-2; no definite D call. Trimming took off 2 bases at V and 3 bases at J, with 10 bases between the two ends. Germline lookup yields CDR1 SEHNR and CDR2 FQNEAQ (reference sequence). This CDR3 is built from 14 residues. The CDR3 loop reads CASSLRAPDYGYTF. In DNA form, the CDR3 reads TGTGCCAGCAGCTTAAGGGCTCCAGACTATGGCTACACCTTC.

The CDR3 region has the DNA TGTGCCAGCAGTTTCTCTAGGCGTTCCTACGAGCAGTACTTC. Protein product: CASSFSRRSYEQYF. This rearrangement joins TRBV27 to TRBJ2-7; no firm D call. The CDR3 consists of 14 residues. V dropped 3 bases and J dropped 1 base, with 10 bases sitting between them. Looked up from germline, CDR1 is MNHEY and CDR2 is SMNVEV (reference sequence).

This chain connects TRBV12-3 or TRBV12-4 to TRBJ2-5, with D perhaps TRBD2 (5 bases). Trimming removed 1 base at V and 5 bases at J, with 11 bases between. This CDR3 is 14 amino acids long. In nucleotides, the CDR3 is TGTGCCAGCAGTTTAGAAGCTAGCCAGGAGACCCAGTACTTC. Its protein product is CASSLEASQETQYF.

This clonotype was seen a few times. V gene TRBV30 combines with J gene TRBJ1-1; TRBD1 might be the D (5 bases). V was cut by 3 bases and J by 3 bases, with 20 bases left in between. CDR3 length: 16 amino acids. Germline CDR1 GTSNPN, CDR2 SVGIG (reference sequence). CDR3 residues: CAWSVTKDTVYTEAFF. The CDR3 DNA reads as TGTGCCTGGAGCGTTACTAAGGACACCGTTTACACTGAAGCTTTCTTT.

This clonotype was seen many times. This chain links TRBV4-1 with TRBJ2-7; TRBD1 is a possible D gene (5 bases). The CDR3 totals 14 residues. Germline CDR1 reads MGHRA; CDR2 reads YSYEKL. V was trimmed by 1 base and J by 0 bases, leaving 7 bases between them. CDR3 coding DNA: TGCGCCAGCAGCCAAGGAGACAGCTCCTACGAGCAGTACTTC. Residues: CASSQGDSSYEQYF.

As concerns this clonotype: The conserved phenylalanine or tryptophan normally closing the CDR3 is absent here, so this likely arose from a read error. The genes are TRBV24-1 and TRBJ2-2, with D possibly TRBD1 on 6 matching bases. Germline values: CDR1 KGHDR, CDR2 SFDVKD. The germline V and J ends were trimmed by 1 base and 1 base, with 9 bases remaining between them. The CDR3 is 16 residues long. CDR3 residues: CATSDLRTENTGELFL. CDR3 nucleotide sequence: TGTGCCACCAGTGATTTAAGGACAGAGAACACCGGGGAGCTGTTTTTG.

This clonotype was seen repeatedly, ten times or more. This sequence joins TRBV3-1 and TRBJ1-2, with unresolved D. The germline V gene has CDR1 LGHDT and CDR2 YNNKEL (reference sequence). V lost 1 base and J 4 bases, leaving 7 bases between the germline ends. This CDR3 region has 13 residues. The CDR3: CASSQGWGYGYTF. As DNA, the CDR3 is TGTGCCAGCAGCCAAGGTTGGGGCTATGGCTACACCTTC.

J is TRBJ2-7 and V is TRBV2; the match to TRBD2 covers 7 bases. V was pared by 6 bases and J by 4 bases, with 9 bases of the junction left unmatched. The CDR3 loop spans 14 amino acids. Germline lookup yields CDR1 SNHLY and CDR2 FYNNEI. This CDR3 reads CASSTGGSGYEQYF. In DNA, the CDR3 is TGTGCCAGCAGCACCGGGGGGTCTGGGTACGAGCAGTACTTC. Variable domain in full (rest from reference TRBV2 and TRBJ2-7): EPEVTQTPSHQVTQMGQEVILRCVPISNHLYFYWYRQILGQKVEFLVSFYNNEISEKSEIFDDQFSVERPDGSNFTLKIRSTKLEDSAMYFCASSTGGSGYEQYFGPGTRLTVT.

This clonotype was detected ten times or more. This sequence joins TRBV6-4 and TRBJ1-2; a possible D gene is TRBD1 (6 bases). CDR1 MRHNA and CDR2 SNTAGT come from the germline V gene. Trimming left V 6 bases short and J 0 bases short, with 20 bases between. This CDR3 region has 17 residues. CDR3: CASRPPWGAVPNYGYTF. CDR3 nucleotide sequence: TGTGCCAGCAGACCACCTTGGGGGGCGGTACCTAACTATGGCTACACCTTC.

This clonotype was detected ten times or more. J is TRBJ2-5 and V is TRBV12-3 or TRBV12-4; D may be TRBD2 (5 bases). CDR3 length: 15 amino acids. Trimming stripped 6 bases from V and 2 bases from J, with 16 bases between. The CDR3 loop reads CASSPIGGPQETQYF. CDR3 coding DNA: TGTGCCAGCAGCCCCATTGGAGGTCCACAAGAGACCCAGTACTTC.